These 15 T cell receptor beta chains originate from one sample sequenced in a study of T cell changes during pregnancy in multiple sclerosis (dated by TCRdb to the late 2010s). The method was the immunoSEQ multiplex PCR assay. Imported from immuneACCESS, the table was reduced by TCRdb to in-frame sequences with V and J called. These copies leave out some clones; in studies compared against another copy, an unresolved V gene accounts for under half, and the cause of the remainder is not known. This sample holds 40,000 to 60,000 clones; just over 90% were observed only once. The ten top clones hold more than 0.3% of the sample. Sample: CD4+ T cells from peripheral blood mononuclear cells, taken before pregnancy. The receptor set was obtained from a female donor with multiple sclerosis, enrolled in a pregnancy study.

The chain is built from TRBV2 and TRBJ1-2, with D uncertain. Germline V gives CDR1 SNHLY, CDR2 FYNNEI. The CDR3 extends over 12 amino acids. V was pared by 7 bases and J by 6 bases, with 12 bases between. The DNA for the CDR3 is TGTGCCAGCACTCGCGAGAGAAATGGCTACACCTTC. This translates into CASTRERNGYTF.

CDR3 loop: CASSEQGPSGELFF. CDR3 nucleotide sequence: TGTGCCAGCAGTGAGCAGGGGCCTTCCGGGGAGCTGTTTTTT. The rearrangement joins TRBV2 to TRBJ2-2; D is perhaps TRBD1 (6 bases). The CDR3 totals 14 residues. V was clipped by 3 bases and J by 6 bases, with 11 bases between them. Per the germline V gene, CDR1 is SNHLY and CDR2 is FYNNEI.

The chain combines TRBV5-1 with TRBJ1-4; D is unclear. V was cut by 2 bases and J by 5 bases, with 16 bases left in between. Per germline, CDR1 SGHRS and CDR2 YFSETQ. The CDR3 has 16 residues. This CDR3 is CASSFQTVSQNEKLFF. The CDR3 nucleotides are TGCGCCAGCAGCTTCCAAACAGTTAGTCAAAATGAAAAACTGTTTTTT.

This rearrangement joins TRBV7-8 to TRBJ1-1; 7 nucleotides match TRBD1. CDR3 length: 13 amino acids. Trimming took 6 bases from V and 1 from J; bases not matched to a gene: 2. Germline assignment: CDR1 SGHVS and CDR2 FQNEAQ. The CDR3 sequence is CASRDRANTEAFF. CDR3 nucleotides: TGTGCCAGCAGAGACAGGGCGAACACTGAAGCTTTCTTT.

The chain recombines TRBV29-1 with TRBJ2-3, with 10 bases aligning to TRBD2. V was pared by 7 bases and J by 0 bases, with 4 bases of the junction left unmatched. In germline, CDR1 is SQVTM, CDR2 ANQGSEA. The length of the CDR3 is 14 residues. The CDR3 region has the DNA TGCAGCGCAACTAGCGGGGCAAGCACAGATACGCAGTATTTT. It encodes CSATSGASTDTQYF.

The chain is built from TRBV7-2 and TRBJ2-1, with 10 bases identical to TRBD1. The CDR3 covers 16 residues. The ends lost 0 bases at V and 4 bases at J; junction bases unmatched: 3. Germline loops: CDR1 SGHTA, CDR2 FQGNSA. The CDR3 sequence is CASSLAGTGAYNEQFF. The DNA for the CDR3 is TGTGCCAGCAGCTTAGCCGGGACAGGGGCATACAATGAGCAGTTCTTC.

This clone has just a few counts. The genes are TRBV27 and TRBJ1-2, with a weak D call TRBD1 (5 bases). This CDR3 region has 12 residues. V was clipped by 4 bases and J by 6 bases, with 9 bases between them. Germline values: CDR1 MNHEY, CDR2 SMNVEV (reference sequence). As DNA, the CDR3 is TGTGCCAGCAGTTCAGCGACAGATGGCTACACCTTC. The encoded protein is CASSSATDGYTF.

The chain is built from TRBV18 and TRBJ1-1; possible D gene TRBD1, 6 bases. Per the germline V gene, CDR1 is KGHSH and CDR2 is LQKENI. The germline V and J ends were trimmed by 2 bases and 0 bases, with 10 bases remaining between them. The CDR3 loop spans 15 amino acids. CDR3 sequence reads: CASSPTGTLNTEAFF. In DNA form, the CDR3 reads TGTGCCAGCTCACCAACCGGGACACTGAACACTGAAGCTTTCTTT. The full variable domain, rest sourced from reference TRBV18 and TRBJ1-1, is NAGVMQNPRHLVRRRGQEARLRCSPMKGHSHVYWYRQLPEEGLKFMVYLQKENIIDESGMPKERFSAEFPKEGPSILRIQQVVRGDSAAYFCASSPTGTLNTEAFFGQGTRLTVV.

The rearrangement links TRBV28 to TRBJ2-7; 11 bases line up with TRBD2. V dropped 2 bases and J dropped 7; count of bases not matched to a gene: 1. The germline gives CDR1 MDHEN, CDR2 SYDVKM. The CDR3 consists of 13 residues. The CDR3 DNA sequence: TGTGCCAGCAGTTTAGCTAGCGGGAGGGAGCAGTACTTC. The encoded protein is CASSLASGREQYF.

The chain combines TRBV7-8 with TRBJ1-3; 10 bases fit TRBD1. From germline, CDR1 is SGHVS and CDR2 FQNEAQ. This CDR3 is built from 15 residues. The V segment lost 4 bases and the J segment 4 bases; nucleotides outside the gene matches: 4. The chain's CDR3 is CASSWGQGRGNTIYF. In DNA form, the CDR3 reads TGTGCCAGCAGCTGGGGACAGGGGAGAGGAAACACCATATATTTT.

A word on this clone: The same CDR3 also results from other DNA sequences found in this sample. The CDR3 coding sequence is TGTGCCAGCAGCGGACTAGCCAGAGGGCATGAGCAGTTCTTC. It codes for CASSGLARGHEQFF. The chain recombines TRBV6-1 with TRBJ2-1; 8 bases line up with TRBD2. Per the germline V gene, CDR1 is MNHNS and CDR2 is SASEGT. J lost 8 bases, V lost 6 bases, and 9 bases had no gene match. The CDR3 is made up of 14 amino acids.

The CDR3 sequence: CASTTHRGLAKNIQYF. The CDR3 DNA reads TGTGCCAGCACCACACACCGCGGACTAGCCAAAAACATTCAGTACTTC. V gene TRBV11-3 combines with J gene TRBJ2-4, with D perhaps matching TRBD2 (5 bases). Germline V gives CDR1 SGHNT, CDR2 YENEEA. The V end lost 7 bases, the J end lost 0 bases, and 16 bases lay between the germline ends. This CDR3 contains 16 residues.

The sample holds one count of this clone. CDR3 coding DNA: TGTGCCAGCAGCATTGGACTTTTGAGCTCCTACGAGCAGTACTTC. The encoded protein is CASSIGLLSSYEQYF. This chain connects TRBV28 to TRBJ2-7; TRBD2 is a possible D gene (5 bases). The CDR3 runs to 15 residues. The V end was cut by 6 bases, the J end by 0 bases, with 15 bases between. Germline CDR1 and CDR2: MDHEN and SYDVKM.

The chain couples TRBV5-5 to TRBJ1-1; 7 nucleotides line up with TRBD1. The CDR3 consists of 15 residues. Germline CDR1 SGHKS, CDR2 YYEKEE (reference sequence). V trimming: 6 bases; J trimming: 1 base; junction bases outside the gene matches: 9. CDR3 bases: TGTGCCAGCACCCACCGGGACAGCACGAACACTGAAGCTTTCTTT. Its protein product is CASTHRDSTNTEAFF.

This clone was seen a handful of times. This chain connects TRBV29-1 to TRBJ2-6; D is possibly TRBD1 (6 bases). Per germline, CDR1 SQVTM and CDR2 ANQGSEA. CDR3 length: 16 amino acids. V was shortened by 2 bases and J by 0 bases, with 11 bases between the two germline ends. CDR3 amino acids: CSVERDTDSGANVLTF. CDR3 nucleotide sequence: TGCAGCGTTGAAAGGGACACTGACTCTGGGGCCAACGTCCTGACTTTC.